This passage covers 19 T cell receptor beta chains from one sample sequenced in a study of graft-versus-host responses after intestinal transplantation. Method: immunoSEQ multiplex PCR; TCRdb's copy keeps in-frame clones and lacks some. This table holds under 80,000 clones, 92% found once. The sequencing used PBMCs, collected 98 days after intestinal transplantation. Receptor source: a human patient who received an intestinal transplant, so some T cells may come from the graft donor.

This chain joins TRBV27 and TRBJ2-2; 11 bases map to TRBD2. This CDR3 has 15 amino acids. The germline V gene encodes CDR1 MNHEY and CDR2 SMNVEV (reference sequence). Losses at the gene ends were 8 bases for V and 6 bases for J; bases not matched to a gene: 8. CDR3 region: CASRGTSGNSGELFF. CDR3 sequence (DNA): TGTGCCAGCCGCGGGACTAGCGGTAATTCCGGGGAGCTGTTTTTT.

The chain couples TRBV10-3 to TRBJ2-3; D not resolved. CDR1 is ENHRY and CDR2 is SYGVKD in the germline V gene. CDR3 size: 14 residues. V was clipped by 3 bases and J by 4 bases, with 11 bases between them. Here the CDR3 DNA reads TGTGCCATCAGTGATCTACCCAATGCAGATACGCAGTATTTT. Translating it yields CAISDLPNADTQYF.

The V and J genes are TRBV5-1 and TRBJ2-7, with 14 bases lining up with TRBD2. After removal of 3 bases from V and 3 bases from J, the junction contained 8 bases not matched to a gene. In germline, CDR1 is SGHRS, CDR2 YFSETQ. This CDR3 comprises 17 residues. CDR3 coding DNA: TGCGCCAGCAGCTCCGGGACTAGCGGGAGAGGGATCTACGAGCAGTACTTC. This codes for CASSSGTSGRGIYEQYF. Full variable domain (missing parts from reference TRBV5-1 and TRBJ2-7): KAGVTQTPRYLIKTRGQQVTLSCSPISGHRSVSWYQQTPGQGLQFLFEYFSETQRNKGNFPGRFSGRQFSNSRSEMNVSTLELGDSALYLCASSSGTSGRGIYEQYFGPGTRLTVT.

The V call is TRBV11-2, the J call TRBJ2-7; tentatively, D is TRBD2 (5 bases). The germline CDR1 and CDR2 sequences are SGHAT and FQNNGV. The V gene lost 0 bases and the J gene lost 4 bases, with 7 bases spanning the gap. The CDR3 totals 13 residues. As DNA, the CDR3 is TGTGCCAGCAGCTTAGAGGGAGCTTACGAGCAGTACTTC. This gives the protein CASSLEGAYEQYF.

This clone was counted once. V gene TRBV2 combines with J gene TRBJ2-5, with D perhaps TRBD2 (5 bases). The CDR3 is 15 residues long. Trimming left V 6 bases short and J 5 bases short, with 19 bases between. Germline-derived CDR1 and CDR2 are SNHLY and FYNNEI. DNA of the CDR3: TGTGCCAGCAGGGATCAGCGGATTGGGCGGGAGACCCAGTACTTC. It specifies CASRDQRIGRETQYF. The complete variable domain, with remaining parts taken from reference TRBV2 and TRBJ2-5, reads EPEVTQTPSHQVTQMGQEVILRCVPISNHLYFYWYRQILGQKVEFLVSFYNNEISEKSEIFDDQFSVERPDGSNFTLKIRSTKLEDSAMYFCASRDQRIGRETQYFGPGTRLLVL.

The genes are TRBV9 and TRBJ1-4; D is ambiguous. There are 14 residues in the CDR3. Germline CDR1 reads SGDLS; CDR2 reads YYNGEE. Trimming took 4 bases from V and 5 from J, leaving 12 bases between them. Here the CDR3 reads CASSPGSLNEKLFF. The CDR3 DNA follows: TGTGCCAGCAGCCCCGGATCCCTGAATGAAAAACTGTTTTTT. Together with reference TRBV9 and TRBJ1-4, the CDR3 gives the full variable domain: DSGVTQTPKHLITATGQRVTLRCSPRSGDLSVYWYQQSLDQGLQFLIQYYNGEERAKGNILERFSAQQFPDLHSELNLSSLELGDSALYFCASSPGSLNEKLFFGSGTQLSVL.

The chain carries TRBV21-1 and TRBJ1-5. TRBV21-1 is a documented pseudogene. The CDR3 spans 17 residues. The CDR3 reads CASSKSGELIPNQPQHF. The CDR3 region has the DNA TGTGCCAGCAGCAAATCGGGGGAACTCATCCCCAATCAGCCCCAGCATTTT.

The chain recombines TRBV19 with TRBJ1-1; D is unresolved. This CDR3 contains 13 residues. The V end was cut by 5 bases, the J end by 5 bases, with 12 bases between. CDR1 LNHDA and CDR2 SQIVND come from the germline V gene (reference sequence). CDR3 sequence reads: CASSEGMGTEAFF. Written as DNA, the CDR3 is TGTGCCAGTAGTGAGGGTATGGGGACTGAAGCTTTCTTT. Based on the CDR3 plus reference TRBV19 and TRBJ1-1, the full variable domain is DGGITQSPKYLFRKEGQNVTLSCEQNLNHDAMYWYRQDPGQGLRLIYYSQIVNDFQKGDIAEGYSVSREKKESFPLTVTSAQKNPTAFYLCASSEGMGTEAFFGQGTRLTVV.

This chain uses TRBV5-1 with TRBJ1-3, with a weak D call TRBD1 (6 bases). The CDR3 is made up of 15 amino acids. Germline V gives CDR1 SGHRS, CDR2 YFSETQ. V lost 0 bases to trimming and J lost 4 bases, with 11 bases between them. The CDR3 DNA follows: TGCGCCAGCAGCTTGGACAGGGTGTCAGGAAACACCATATATTTT. This encodes CASSLDRVSGNTIYF. The complete variable domain, with remaining parts taken from reference TRBV5-1 and TRBJ1-3, reads KAGVTQTPRYLIKTRGQQVTLSCSPISGHRSVSWYQQTPGQGLQFLFEYFSETQRNKGNFPGRFSGRQFSNSRSEMNVSTLELGDSALYLCASSLDRVSGNTIYFGEGSWLTVV.

The chain couples TRBV2 to TRBJ2-7; D may be TRBD1 or TRBD2 (5 bases each). The germline V gene encodes CDR1 SNHLY and CDR2 FYNNEI. The CDR3 covers 17 residues. V was cut by 5 bases and J by 0 bases, with 20 bases left in between. The CDR3 is CASSLSVRGDRSYEQYF. The CDR3 nucleotides read TGTGCCAGCAGTTTGAGTGTTAGAGGGGACCGCTCCTACGAGCAGTACTTC.

CDR3 in DNA: TGTGCCAGCAGTTTATTCCCACAGGGGGCCTATGGCTACACCTTC. Translated: CASSLFPQGAYGYTF. V and J are TRBV27 and TRBJ1-2; 9 bases are shared with TRBD1. CDR3 length: 15 amino acids. In germline, CDR1 is MNHEY, CDR2 SMNVEV (reference sequence). V lost 1 base, J lost 4 bases, and 4 bases stayed unmatched.

The chain employs TRBV5-6 and TRBJ1-5; D unclear. The CDR3 is made up of 12 amino acids. With 3 bases removed from V and 6 bases from J, the gap between germline ends came to 7 bases. From germline, CDR1 is SGHDT and CDR2 YYEEEE. This CDR3 reads CASSYWGQPQHF. The CDR3 DNA follows: TGTGCCAGCAGCTACTGGGGTCAGCCCCAGCATTTT.

The CDR3 DNA sequence: TGTGCCAGCAGTTTGGGAGGTACCTACGAGCAGTACTTC. It is translated as CASSLGGTYEQYF. This chain uses TRBV6-1 with TRBJ2-7; tentatively, D is TRBD2 (6 bases). The CDR3 spans 13 residues. The germline CDR1 and CDR2 sequences are MNHNS and SASEGT. V was shortened by 5 bases and J by 2 bases, with 10 bases between the two germline ends.

This chain uses TRBV19 with TRBJ2-7; 7 bases are a match to TRBD2. This CDR3 region has 14 residues. Germline V gene lookup returns CDR1 LNHDA and CDR2 SQIVND (reference sequence). V lost 3 bases to trimming and J lost 2 bases; unmatched junction nucleotides: 4. The CDR3 DNA reads as TGTGCCAGTAGTATGGCGGGAGAGACCTACGAGCAGTACTTC. It translates to CASSMAGETYEQYF. The whole variable domain, remainder taken from reference TRBV19 and TRBJ2-7, is DGGITQSPKYLFRKEGQNVTLSCEQNLNHDAMYWYRQDPGQGLRLIYYSQIVNDFQKGDIAEGYSVSREKKESFPLTVTSAQKNPTAFYLCASSMAGETYEQYFGPGTRLTVT.

V is TRBV6-1 and J is TRBJ2-1; tentative D call: TRBD1 (5 bases). CDR1 and CDR2 (germline): MNHNS, SASEGT. Trimming removed 1 base from V and 10 bases from J, with 8 bases in between. The CDR3 runs to 12 residues. In DNA, the CDR3 is TGTGCCAGCAGTGAAGTAGGGGCGGAGCAGTTCTTC. Residues: CASSEVGAEQFF.

V and J are TRBV6-5 and TRBJ2-2; a weak D match, TRBD1 (8 bases). CDR3 length equals 13 residues. Germline loops: CDR1 MNHEY, CDR2 SVGAGI. V gave up 8 bases and J gave up 5 bases, with 12 bases separating them. Written as DNA, the CDR3 is TGTGCCAGCGGACAGGGAGGGACCGGGGAGCTGTTTTTT. It is translated as CASGQGGTGELFF.

CDR3 loop: CASGLAPSYEQYF. CDR3 coding DNA: TGTGCCAGCGGGCTAGCGCCTTCCTACGAGCAGTACTTC. V is TRBV6-5 and J is TRBJ2-7; possible D gene TRBD2, 6 bases. This CDR3 has 13 amino acids. Germline-derived CDR1 and CDR2 are MNHEY and SVGAGI. V was trimmed by 8 bases and J by 1 base, leaving 12 bases between them.

The gene calls are TRBV28 and TRBJ2-3, with 7 bases aligning to TRBD1. Germline V gene lookup returns CDR1 MDHEN and CDR2 SYDVKM. This CDR3 contains 14 residues. Germline trimming cut 2 bases from V and 1 base from J; bases unmatched to any gene: 0. Written as DNA, the CDR3 is TGTGCCAGCAGTTTAGGGACAGGCACAGATACGCAGTATTTT. Amino acid sequence: CASSLGTGTDTQYF.

This clone occurred a few times. The chain employs TRBV2 and TRBJ1-1; D remains ambiguous. The V and J ends lost 8 bases and 1 base respectively, with 5 bases between them. Germline CDR1 SNHLY, CDR2 FYNNEI. The CDR3 extends over 11 amino acids. CDR3 nucleotides: TGTGCCAGCGGGAGGAACACTGAAGCTTTCTTT. It yields the protein CASGRNTEAFF.